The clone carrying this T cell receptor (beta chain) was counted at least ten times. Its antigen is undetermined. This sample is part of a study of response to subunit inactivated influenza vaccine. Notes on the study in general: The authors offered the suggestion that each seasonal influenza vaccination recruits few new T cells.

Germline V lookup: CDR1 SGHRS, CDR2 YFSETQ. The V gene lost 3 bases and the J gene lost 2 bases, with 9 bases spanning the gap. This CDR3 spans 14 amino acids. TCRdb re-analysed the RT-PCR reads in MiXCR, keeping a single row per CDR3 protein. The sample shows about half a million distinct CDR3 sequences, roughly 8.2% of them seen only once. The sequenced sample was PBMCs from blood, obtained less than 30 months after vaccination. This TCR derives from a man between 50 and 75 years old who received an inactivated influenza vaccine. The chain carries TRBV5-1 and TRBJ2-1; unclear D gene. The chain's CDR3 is CASSYRAPYNEQFF. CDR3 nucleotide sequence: TGCGCCAGCAGCTACCGGGCTCCCTACAATGAGCAGTTCTTC.